These 30 T cell receptor beta chains originate from one sample sequenced in a study of OX40 agonist ivuxolimab in advanced cancers. Data came from immunoSEQ multiplex PCR; TCRdb stores just in-frame clones and leaves some out. Counted here are around 74,000 clones, over 75% occurring once; the ten biggest clones make up roughly 0.66%. Sequences were derived from CD4+ or CD8+ T cells sorted from blood, sampled in a trial of the OX40 agonist ivuxolimab. Receptor source: an adult with an advanced solid tumor such as melanoma, head and neck, liver or kidney cancer.

The rearrangement links TRBV5-5 to TRBJ2-1; 11 nucleotides line up with TRBD2. This CDR3 is built from 16 residues. CDR1 and CDR2 (germline): SGHKS, YYEKEE (reference sequence). The V gene end was trimmed by 1 base and the J gene end by 6 bases; junction bases not matched to a gene: 6. CDR3 DNA: TGTGCCAGCAGCTTGACCGGGACTAGCGGTATCAATGAGCAGTTCTTC. Residues: CASSLTGTSGINEQFF.

The chain couples TRBV18 to TRBJ1-4; 8 bases align to TRBD1. Germline lookup yields CDR1 KGHSH and CDR2 LQKENI. Trimming at V came to 5 bases and at J to 7 bases, leaving 9 bases not matched to a gene. This CDR3 contains 15 residues. This chain's CDR3 is CASSGLGTGPEKLFF. CDR3 DNA: TGTGCCAGCTCAGGCCTCGGGACAGGTCCTGAAAAACTGTTTTTT.

The chain employs TRBV5-1 and TRBJ2-1, with D perhaps TRBD2 (6 bases). This CDR3 contains 14 residues. Germline lookup yields CDR1 SGHRS and CDR2 YFSETQ. The germline V and J ends were trimmed by 4 bases and 8 bases, with 16 bases remaining between them. CDR3 coding DNA: TGCGCCAGCAGCCCACCGGGACTCACCGATGAGCAGTTCTTC. It is translated as CASSPPGLTDEQFF.

V usage is TRBV6-5 and J usage is TRBJ1-2; D gene unclear. The CDR3 consists of 14 residues. The V end lost 0 bases, the J end lost 9 bases, and 14 bases lay between the germline ends. CDR1 and CDR2 (germline): MNHEY, SVGAGI. CDR3 sequence: CASSYSTEGYSYTF. CDR3 coding DNA: TGTGCCAGCAGTTACTCAACCGAAGGGTATAGCTACACCTTC.

J is TRBJ1-2 and V is TRBV5-1, with a possible D match to TRBD1 (6 bases). The CDR3 loop spans 14 amino acids. Germline CDR1 reads SGHRS; CDR2 reads YFSETQ. Trimming took off 3 bases at V and 6 bases at J, with 15 bases between the two ends. The CDR3: CASSSTQGMDGYTF. In nucleotides, the CDR3 is TGCGCCAGCAGCTCCACACAGGGTATGGATGGCTACACCTTC. The whole variable domain, remainder taken from reference TRBV5-1 and TRBJ1-2, is KAGVTQTPRYLIKTRGQQVTLSCSPISGHRSVSWYQQTPGQGLQFLFEYFSETQRNKGNFPGRFSGRQFSNSRSEMNVSTLELGDSALYLCASSSTQGMDGYTFGSGTRLTVV.

The chain combines TRBV7-2 with TRBJ1-3; D is undetermined. Trimming took off 5 bases at V and 0 bases at J, with 14 bases between the two ends. CDR3 size: 16 residues. Per germline, CDR1 SGHTA and CDR2 FQGNSA. CDR3 in amino acids: CASSTVHGLSGNTIYF. CDR3 coding DNA: TGTGCCAGCAGCACCGTACACGGGCTCTCTGGAAACACCATATATTTT. Supplemented by reference TRBV7-2 and TRBJ1-3, the full variable domain reads GAGVSQSPSNKVTEKGKDVELRCDPISGHTALYWYRQSLGQGLEFLIYFQGNSAPDKSGLPSDRFSAERTGGSVSTLTIQRTQQEDSAVYLCASSTVHGLSGNTIYFGEGSWLTVV.

A few counts support this clone. The chain carries TRBV20-1 and TRBJ2-7, with unresolved D. CDR1 and CDR2 from the germline V gene are DFQATT and SNEGSKA (reference sequence). This CDR3 is built from 11 residues. V was trimmed by 5 bases and J by 6 bases, leaving 11 bases between them. The CDR3 DNA reads TGCAGTGCTGGGAAGTTAGGCGAGCAGTACTTC. Its protein is CSAGKLGEQYF.

This chain links TRBV7-9 with TRBJ1-5; the match to TRBD1 covers 9 bases. CDR1 and CDR2 from the germline V gene are SEHNR and FQNEAQ (reference sequence). J gave up 0 bases and V 4 bases, and 7 bases lay outside the gene matches. This CDR3 is built from 17 residues. Here the CDR3 DNA reads TGTGCCAGCAGCTCTTTACAGGGGGCTAATAGCAATCAGCCCCAGCATTTT. Protein sequence: CASSSLQGANSNQPQHF. Together with reference TRBV7-9 and TRBJ1-5, the CDR3 gives the full variable domain: DTGVSQNPRHKITKRGQNVTFRCDPISEHNRLYWYRQTLGQGPEFLTYFQNEAQLEKSRLLSDRFSAERPKGSFSTLEIQRTEQGDSAMYLCASSSLQGANSNQPQHFGDGTRLSIL.

A note on this clone: The CDR3 ends on some other residue instead of the conserved phenylalanine or tryptophan, so this is likely a read error. The DNA is left out, because the CDR3 cannot be placed on it with certainty; the CDR3 is given as TCRdb lists it. The genes are TRBV5-6 and TRBJ2-7; TRBD1, the table's D call, lacks a check against the DNA. The CDR3 length is 15 residues, termini included. The germline gives CDR1 SGHDT, CDR2 YYEEEE. The CDR3 protein is CASSFYDRDQQVGAN.

This chain connects TRBV7-2 to TRBJ2-7; D tentatively fits TRBD1 or TRBD2 (5 bases each). Germline V gene data show CDR1 as SGHTA and CDR2 as FQGNSA. This CDR3 has 17 amino acids. Trimming left V 1 base short and J 4 bases short, with 20 bases between. In DNA, the CDR3 is TGTGCCAGCAGCTTAGGGGGGACCAGGGCTATTCGGTACGAGCAGTACTTC. Amino acid sequence: CASSLGGTRAIRYEQYF.

This chain connects TRBV9 to TRBJ2-3, with 7 positions matching TRBD2. J lost 2 bases, V lost 2 bases, and 11 bases had no gene match. Looked up from germline, CDR1 is SGDLS and CDR2 is YYNGEE. The CDR3 covers 17 residues. CDR3 region: CASSVAASGDFTDTQYF. The CDR3 nucleotides read TGTGCCAGCAGCGTCGCCGCTAGCGGTGACTTCACAGATACGCAGTATTTT. The whole variable domain, filled in from reference TRBV9 and TRBJ2-3, reads DSGVTQTPKHLITATGQRVTLRCSPRSGDLSVYWYQQSLDQGLQFLIQYYNGEERAKGNILERFSAQQFPDLHSELNLSSLELGDSALYFCASSVAASGDFTDTQYFGPGTRLTVL.

This chain joins TRBV14 and TRBJ1-2; no reliable D call. The V end lost 0 bases, the J end lost 8 bases, and 16 bases lay between the germline ends. The V gene's germline CDR1 is SGHDN and CDR2 FVKESK. The CDR3 extends over 15 amino acids. The CDR3 is CASSQDHGRPAGYTF. The CDR3 nucleotides are TGTGCCAGCAGCCAAGATCACGGACGTCCGGCGGGCTACACCTTC.

CDR3 loop: CASSKDTMRSETQYF. The CDR3, as DNA: TGTGCCAGTAGTAAGGACACGATGAGGTCAGAGACCCAGTACTTC. This chain uses TRBV19 with TRBJ2-5; maybe TRBD1 (5 bases). The V end lost 4 bases, the J end lost 4 bases, and 16 bases lay between the germline ends. This CDR3 spans 15 amino acids. Per the germline V gene, CDR1 is LNHDA and CDR2 is SQIVND (reference sequence).

This sequence joins TRBV6-5 and TRBJ2-6; perhaps D is TRBD1 or TRBD2 (5 bases each). The CDR3 totals 15 residues. From germline, CDR1 is MNHEY and CDR2 SVGAGI. V was trimmed by 4 bases and J by 4 bases, leaving 11 bases between them. The CDR3 region has the DNA TGTGCCAGCAGTTCTCCCGGGGCCGGGGCCAACGTCCTGACTTTC. Translated, it gives CASSSPGAGANVLTF.

This chain uses TRBV28 with TRBJ1-6, with TRBD1 identical over 7 bases. The trim removed 7 bases at V and 5 bases at J, leaving 8 bases unmatched. The CDR3 runs 15 residues. Germline CDR1 and CDR2: MDHEN and SYDVKM. This CDR3 reads CASTWSGTDNSPLHF. The CDR3 nucleotides read TGTGCCAGCACCTGGTCCGGGACAGATAATTCACCCCTCCACTTT.

The rearrangement uses TRBV6-6 and TRBJ2-5; either TRBD1 or TRBD2 may supply D (5 bases each). The J call may be faulty, since TRBJ2-7 better matches the DNA end. This CDR3 is 13 amino acids long. Germline V lookup: CDR1 MNHNY, CDR2 SVGAGI (reference sequence). The CDR3 DNA follows: TGTGCCAGCAGTCGGGACGGGACCTACGAGCAGTACTTC. Translation gives CASSRDGTYEQYF.

This sequence joins TRBV27 and TRBJ1-5, with TRBD1 matching 8 bases. The junction had 3 bases not matched to a gene; V was cut back by 5 bases and J by 0 bases. The CDR3 totals 15 residues. Germline loops: CDR1 MNHEY, CDR2 SMNVEV (reference sequence). The CDR3: CASSLGQGSNQPQHF. Here the CDR3 DNA reads TGTGCCAGCAGTCTCGGACAGGGTAGCAATCAGCCCCAGCATTTT.

V gene TRBV5-1 combines with J gene TRBJ2-1; D is unclear. The CDR3 has 13 residues. The germline V and J ends were trimmed by 2 bases and 3 bases, with 6 bases remaining between them. The V gene's germline CDR1 is SGHRS and CDR2 YFSETQ. CDR3 DNA sequence: TGCGCCAGCAGCTTTAGTCTCTACAATGAGCAGTTCTTC. Translated, it gives CASSFSLYNEQFF.

V and J are TRBV30 and TRBJ1-3; D gene ambiguous. The CDR3 is 15 amino acids. V lost 2 bases, J lost 0 bases, and 11 bases lay in between. The germline V gene has CDR1 GTSNPN and CDR2 SVGIG (reference sequence). DNA of the CDR3: TGTGCCTGGAGTTCAAAAGAGGGCTCTGGAAACACCATATATTTT. Translated, it gives CAWSSKEGSGNTIYF.

The chain links TRBV6-5 to TRBJ1-3; no reliable D call. V gave up 8 bases and J gave up 2 bases, with 13 bases separating them. CDR1 and CDR2 (germline): MNHEY, SVGAGI. This CDR3 spans 14 amino acids. The CDR3 coding sequence is TGTGCCAGCCGGGAAGGTACCGCTGGAAACACCATATATTTT. It translates to CASREGTAGNTIYF.

This clone was recorded only once. V gene TRBV28 combines with J gene TRBJ2-7; the match to TRBD1 covers 9 bases. The CDR3 covers 14 residues. Trimming at V came to 5 bases and at J to 5 bases, leaving 7 bases not matched to a gene. Germline V gene data show CDR1 as MDHEN and CDR2 as SYDVKM. Written as DNA, the CDR3 is TGTGCCAGCAGTAACCGGGACAGGGTAGACGAGCAGTACTTC. It codes for CASSNRDRVDEQYF.

The table lists this clone with a count of one. The CDR3 DNA sequence: TGCGCCAGCAGCTTGTTGCGGACAAATTCCTACAATGAGCAGTTCTTC. It encodes CASSLLRTNSYNEQFF. This chain uses TRBV5-1 with TRBJ2-1, with D possibly matching TRBD1 (5 bases). Trimming cost V 1 base and J 1 base, with 12 bases left between them. This CDR3 has 16 residues. From germline, CDR1 is SGHRS and CDR2 YFSETQ.

CDR3 DNA: TGTGCCAGCAGCTTAATCGAGACCCAGTACTTC. Encoded protein: CASSLIETQYF. V usage is TRBV7-8 and J usage is TRBJ2-5; D gene ambiguous. Germline values: CDR1 SGHVS, CDR2 FQNEAQ. The V end lost 2 bases, the J end lost 5 bases, and 3 bases lay between the germline ends. CDR3 length: 11 residues.

The CDR3 bases are TGTGCCAGCAGTGAAGCCCCGGGACCCCGCACAGATACGCAGTATTTT. This codes for CASSEAPGPRTDTQYF. The V gene is TRBV6-1, the J gene TRBJ2-3; D may match TRBD1 or TRBD2 (5 bases each). Trimming took 0 bases from V and 1 from J, leaving 11 bases between them. CDR1 and CDR2 (germline): MNHNS, SASEGT. This CDR3 has 16 amino acids.

The chain recombines TRBV11-2 with TRBJ1-6; D is uncertain. CDR1 is SGHAT and CDR2 is FQNNGV in the germline V gene. This CDR3 region has 16 residues. Trimming stripped 2 bases from V and 7 bases from J, with 15 bases between. The CDR3 reads CASSLNAGAGNSPLHF. DNA for the CDR3: TGTGCCAGCAGCTTAAATGCGGGAGCCGGGAATTCACCCCTCCACTTT.

This chain uses TRBV6-5 with TRBJ2-2, with D perhaps matching TRBD1 (5 bases). Germline CDR1 MNHEY, CDR2 SVGAGI. This CDR3 contains 13 residues. V gave up 7 bases and J gave up 6 bases, with 12 bases separating them. The CDR3 is CASTSRGSGELFF. The DNA for the CDR3 is TGTGCCAGCACCTCTAGGGGTTCCGGGGAGCTGTTTTTT.

The J gene is TRBJ1-1, the V gene TRBV2, with D unclear. CDR1 and CDR2 (germline): SNHLY, FYNNEI. Trimming stripped 5 bases from V and 1 base from J, with 11 bases between. The CDR3 extends over 14 amino acids. CDR3 sequence (DNA): TGTGCCAGCAGTTCTACGTTGGGGAACACTGAAGCTTTCTTT. It translates to CASSSTLGNTEAFF.

The chain joins TRBV27 to TRBJ1-2, with TRBD1 matching 8 bases. With V trimmed by 4 bases and J by 8 bases, 3 bases remained unmatched. Germline CDR1 is MNHEY and CDR2 is SMNVEV (reference sequence). The CDR3 runs to 12 residues. The DNA of the CDR3 is TGTGCCAGCAGTTCTGACAGGGGCGGCTACACCTTC. Its translation is CASSSDRGGYTF.

This clone was counted between two and nine times. The chain combines TRBV7-9 with TRBJ2-1, with TRBD2 matching over 11 bases. CDR3 size: 18 residues. The ends lost 5 bases at V and 2 bases at J; junction bases unmatched: 11. CDR1 is SEHNR and CDR2 is FQNEAQ in the germline V gene (reference sequence). CDR3 region: CASSNERGTSGAYNEQFF. The CDR3, as DNA: TGTGCCAGCAGCAACGAGAGGGGGACTAGCGGCGCCTACAATGAGCAGTTCTTC.

The rearrangement uses TRBV5-6 and TRBJ2-3; 7 bases fit TRBD1. V gave up 5 bases and J gave up 4 bases; unmatched junction bases: 4. Germline CDR1 SGHDT, CDR2 YYEEEE. This CDR3 is 13 amino acids long. The CDR3 coding sequence is TGTGCCAGCAGGTACACAGGGGCAGATACGCAGTATTTT. Translating gives CASRYTGADTQYF.